These 26 T cell receptor beta chains originate from one sample sequenced in a study of T cells after yellow fever vaccination. Each CDR3 protein gets one entry after TCRdb re-called the 5' RACE reads with MiXCR. Of approximately 550,000 distinct CDR3 sequences in the sample, roughly 21% were seen once. The specimen comprised PBMCs, sampled 15 days after the yellow fever booster vaccination. All receptors derive from a man aged 30 to 39 who received the YFV17D yellow fever vaccine.

This chain connects TRBV10-3 to TRBJ2-2; D unresolved. The CDR3 has 13 residues. V lost 3 bases to trimming and J lost 3 bases, with 5 bases between them. Germline CDR1 ENHRY, CDR2 SYGVKD. DNA for the CDR3: TGTGCCATCAGTGACGCCTACACCGGGGAGCTGTTTTTT. Translation: CAISDAYTGELFF.

This sequence joins TRBV27 and TRBJ2-7, with 10 positions matching TRBD2. With V trimmed by 4 bases and J by 6 bases, 9 bases remained unmatched. This CDR3 spans 15 amino acids. CDR1 is MNHEY, CDR2 SMNVEV, per germline (reference sequence). CDR3 in amino acids: CASSSTSGRAREQYF. The CDR3 bases are TGTGCCAGCAGTTCCACCAGCGGGAGGGCCCGCGAGCAGTACTTC.

This clonotype was detected only a few times. The V and J genes are TRBV4-3 and TRBJ2-3, with 8 bases aligning to TRBD1. The CDR3 has 15 amino acids. J lost 4 bases, V lost 2 bases, and 5 bases had no gene match. Per the germline V gene, CDR1 is LGHNA and CDR2 is YSLEER. The CDR3 bases are TGCGCCAGCAGCCAATCCGGACAGGGCTCAGATACGCAGTATTTT. Translating gives CASSQSGQGSDTQYF.

This clonotype is judged medium-sized (0.01 to 0.1%). V gene TRBV9 combines with J gene TRBJ2-7; TRBD2 matches at 7 bases. The CDR3 sequence is 15 residues long. The germline gives CDR1 SGDLS, CDR2 YYNGEE. With V trimmed by 0 bases and J by 2 bases, 5 bases remained unmatched. The CDR3 coding sequence is TGTGCCAGCAGCGTAGCAGCTAGCGGAACCTACGAGCAGTACTTC. Amino acids: CASSVAASGTYEQYF.

The rearrangement uses TRBV14 and TRBJ2-1, with TRBD2 as a possible D gene (6 bases). The germline gives CDR1 SGHDN, CDR2 FVKESK. The V and J ends lost 4 bases and 0 bases respectively, with 10 bases between them. This CDR3 is built from 15 residues. DNA of the CDR3: TGTGCCAGCAGCCGAAGCGGGCCCTCCTACAATGAGCAGTTCTTC. The encoded protein is CASSRSGPSYNEQFF.

This clonotype was observed a few times. V and J are TRBV7-9 and TRBJ2-3; TRBD2 is a possible D gene (6 bases). The germline CDR1 and CDR2 sequences are SEHNR and FQNEAQ (reference sequence). The CDR3 is 14 residues long. V lost 6 bases, J lost 1 base, and 11 bases lay in between. CDR3 DNA sequence: TGTGCCAGCAGTGACGGCGGGGGCACAGATACGCAGTATTTT. Encoded protein: CASSDGGGTDTQYF. Full variable domain (outside the CDR3, taken from reference TRBV7-9 and TRBJ2-3): DTGVSQNPRHKITKRGQNVTFRCDPISEHNRLYWYRQTLGQGPEFLTYFQNEAQLEKSRLLSDRFSAERPKGSFSTLEIQRTEQGDSAMYLCASSDGGGTDTQYFGPGTRLTVL.

Only a few counts were recorded for this clonotype. The chain recombines TRBV7-9 with TRBJ1-2, with D perhaps matching TRBD1 (5 bases). Trimming took 8 bases from V and 5 from J, leaving 12 bases between them. CDR1 is SEHNR, CDR2 FQNEAQ, per germline (reference sequence). This CDR3 is 12 amino acids long. The CDR3 bases are TGTGCCAGCCTCGGGGGTCGATATGGCTACACCTTC. Protein sequence: CASLGGRYGYTF.

CDR3 DNA sequence: TGCGCCAGCAGCCAAAAGACTAGCCGGGTCAACCCCTACGAGCAGTACTTC. It specifies CASSQKTSRVNPYEQYF. V usage is TRBV4-1 and J usage is TRBJ2-7; 7 positions agree with TRBD2. V trimming: 2 bases; J trimming: 2 bases; junction bases outside the gene matches: 12. The CDR3 is made up of 17 amino acids. Germline CDR1 is MGHRA and CDR2 is YSYEKL.

The V and J genes are TRBV20-1 and TRBJ2-3; D is perhaps TRBD2 (5 bases). This CDR3 has 14 residues. Germline V gives CDR1 DFQATT, CDR2 SNEGSKA (reference sequence). Trimming shortened V by 3 bases and J by 5 bases, and 15 bases separated the two germline ends. The CDR3 nucleotides read TGCAGTGCTAGCCGAGCAGGAGGTATAGATACGCAGTATTTT. Translation gives CSASRAGGIDTQYF.

This clonotype was found a few times. The chain employs TRBV5-1 and TRBJ1-1; the match to TRBD1 covers 7 bases. Germline loops: CDR1 SGHRS, CDR2 YFSETQ. The V gene end was trimmed by 3 bases and the J gene end by 3 bases; junction bases not matched to a gene: 2. The CDR3 spans 13 residues. DNA of the CDR3: TGCGCCAGCAGCTCTGGACAGGACACTGAAGCTTTCTTT. As protein: CASSSGQDTEAFF. Full variable domain (missing parts from reference TRBV5-1 and TRBJ1-1): KAGVTQTPRYLIKTRGQQVTLSCSPISGHRSVSWYQQTPGQGLQFLFEYFSETQRNKGNFPGRFSGRQFSNSRSEMNVSTLELGDSALYLCASSSGQDTEAFFGQGTRLTVV.

This clonotype was seen a few times. This rearrangement joins TRBV6-2 or TRBV6-3 to TRBJ1-5; no clear D. The CDR3 has 15 amino acids. V lost 0 bases to trimming and J lost 2 bases, with 8 bases between them. Per the germline V gene, CDR1 is MNHEY and CDR2 is SVGEGT. CDR3 in DNA: TGTGCCAGCAGTTACTCGAGTATGGGCAATCAGCCCCAGCATTTT. Translating gives CASSYSSMGNQPQHF.

This clonotype occurred a few times. The V and J genes are TRBV7-2 and TRBJ2-1; maybe TRBD2 (5 bases). The CDR3 is 13 residues long. The germline CDR1 and CDR2 sequences are SGHTA and FQGNSA. The V gene lost 5 bases and the J gene lost 15 bases, with 20 bases spanning the gap. The DNA for the CDR3 is TGTGCCAGCAGCGTCGAACTAGATTCATACCTGTTCTTC. This encodes CASSVELDSYLFF. Full variable domain (missing parts from reference TRBV7-2 and TRBJ2-1): GAGVSQSPSNKVTEKGKDVELRCDPISGHTALYWYRQSLGQGLEFLIYFQGNSAPDKSGLPSDRFSAERTGGSVSTLTIQRTQQEDSAVYLCASSVELDSYLFFGPGTRLTVL.

The gene calls are TRBV11-2 and TRBJ1-1; D perhaps matches TRBD1 (5 bases). CDR1 SGHAT and CDR2 FQNNGV come from the germline V gene. This CDR3 contains 18 residues. Trimming shortened V by 5 bases and J by 0 bases, and 22 bases separated the two germline ends. The CDR3, as DNA: TGTGCCAGCAGCCTAGGCACTGGGGCAAACCTGATGAACACTGAAGCTTTCTTT. Translated: CASSLGTGANLMNTEAFF.

This clonotype was observed many times. The rearrangement joins TRBV9 to TRBJ2-1; D gene ambiguous. Trimming pared 3 bases from V and 8 bases from J, leaving 18 bases between. Germline CDR1 and CDR2: SGDLS and YYNGEE. The CDR3 has 15 amino acids. CDR3 loop: CASSEGAGLGYEQFF. CDR3 in DNA: TGTGCCAGCAGCGAGGGTGCCGGGCTGGGGTATGAGCAGTTCTTC.

This clonotype was picked up a small number of times. The chain recombines TRBV12-3 or TRBV12-4 with TRBJ2-7; TRBD2 matches 12 bases. This CDR3 is 14 amino acids long. Trimming removed 6 bases from V and 1 base from J; junction bases left unmatched: 1. DNA for the CDR3: TGTGCCAGCAGAACTAGCGGGGGGTCCTACGAGCAGTACTTC. It translates to CASRTSGGSYEQYF.

There are a few counts of this clonotype. This chain links TRBV30 with TRBJ1-1, with 12 nucleotides matching TRBD1. The germline V gene encodes CDR1 GTSNPN and CDR2 SVGIG (reference sequence). The CDR3 spans 16 residues. V was pared by 3 bases and J by 7 bases, with 12 bases of the junction left unmatched. Here the CDR3 DNA reads TGTGCCTGGAGAGAGCCTCCGGGACAGGGGGCTGGTGAAGCTTTCTTT. Its translation: CAWREPPGQGAGEAFF.

This clonotype was observed a few times. The rearrangement uses TRBV21-1 and TRBJ2-3. TRBV21-1 is a pseudogene. The CDR3 loop spans 15 amino acids. The DNA for the CDR3 is TGTGCCAGCAGCAAAGGGCCCCATGGAAGTTTGACGCAGTATTTT. Amino acid sequence: CASSKGPHGSLTQYF.

The DNA of the CDR3 is TGTGCCAGCAGCGTATGGGGCGGGAGTGGGAGCAATGAGCAGTTCTTC. Encoded protein: CASSVWGGSGSNEQFF. J is TRBJ2-1 and V is TRBV9; 7 positions match TRBD2. In germline, CDR1 is SGDLS, CDR2 YYNGEE. The CDR3 has 16 amino acids. Trimming removed 1 base from V and 6 bases from J; junction bases left unmatched: 10.

V gene TRBV11-3 combines with J gene TRBJ2-1, with TRBD2 as a possible D gene (6 bases). This CDR3 is built from 15 residues. Germline loops: CDR1 SGHNT, CDR2 YENEEA. Trimming took off 4 bases at V and 5 bases at J, with 15 bases between the two ends. Written as DNA, the CDR3 is TGTGCCAGCAGCTCCGGCGGGAAGAGAAACAATGAGCAGTTCTTC. It translates to CASSSGGKRNNEQFF.

This chain uses TRBV7-9 with TRBJ2-1; no clear D. The V gene's germline CDR1 is SEHNR and CDR2 FQNEAQ (reference sequence). CDR3 length: 14 amino acids. The ends were cut back, 1 base at V and 4 bases at J, with 8 bases in the middle. CDR3 residues: CASSLEVDYNEQFF. DNA for the CDR3: TGTGCCAGCAGCTTAGAGGTGGATTACAATGAGCAGTTCTTC. Using reference TRBV7-9 and TRBJ2-1 for the parts outside the CDR3, the full variable domain is DTGVSQNPRHKITKRGQNVTFRCDPISEHNRLYWYRQTLGQGPEFLTYFQNEAQLEKSRLLSDRFSAERPKGSFSTLEIQRTEQGDSAMYLCASSLEVDYNEQFFGPGTRLTVL.

This clonotype was counted only a few times. The V and J genes are TRBV5-5 and TRBJ2-1; unclear D gene. The V end lost 2 bases, the J end lost 0 bases, and 12 bases lay between the germline ends. Germline CDR1 and CDR2: SGHKS and YYEKEE (reference sequence). The CDR3 totals 16 residues. CDR3: CASSFFLASSYNEQFF. The CDR3 DNA is TGTGCCAGCAGCTTCTTTCTTGCGTCCTCCTACAATGAGCAGTTCTTC.

This clonotype was recorded only once. V is TRBV6-1 and J is TRBJ2-3; TRBD2 matches 14 bases. V gave up 6 bases and J gave up 4 bases; unmatched junction bases: 12. Germline CDR1 reads MNHNS; CDR2 reads SASEGT. CDR3 length: 18 amino acids. The CDR3 is CASRPRGLAGVGPDTQYF. The CDR3 region has the DNA TGTGCCAGCAGACCTCGGGGACTAGCGGGAGTTGGCCCAGATACGCAGTATTTT.

The rearrangement joins TRBV5-5 to TRBJ2-7, with 8 bases aligning to TRBD2. The CDR3 sequence is 16 residues long. Trimming took 4 bases from V and 1 from J; bases not matched to a gene: 10. Germline-derived CDR1 and CDR2 are SGHKS and YYEKEE (reference sequence). CDR3 protein: CASSNSGEGWSYEQYF. The CDR3, as DNA: TGTGCCAGCAGCAATAGCGGGGAGGGGTGGTCCTACGAGCAGTACTTC.

The table lists this clonotype with a few counts. The J gene is TRBJ2-2, the V gene TRBV3-1; D unclear. The CDR3 contains 13 residues. CDR1 is LGHDT and CDR2 is YNNKEL in the germline V gene (reference sequence). Trimming removed 3 bases from V and 3 bases from J, with 5 bases in between. The CDR3 nucleotides are TGTGCCAGCAGCCAGGCCTACACCGGGGAGCTGTTTTTT. Translated, it gives CASSQAYTGELFF.

Ten or more counts support this clonotype. V and J are TRBV7-2 and TRBJ2-7; 12 bases line up with TRBD2. Germline V gives CDR1 SGHTA, CDR2 FQGNSA. The CDR3 extends over 15 amino acids. V was pared by 5 bases and J by 2 bases, with 4 bases of the junction left unmatched. The CDR3 bases are TGTGCCAGCAGCCGACTAGCGGGAGAGGCCTACGAGCAGTACTTC. This translates into CASSRLAGEAYEQYF. The variable domain in full, completed from reference TRBV7-2 and TRBJ2-7, reads GAGVSQSPSNKVTEKGKDVELRCDPISGHTALYWYRQSLGQGLEFLIYFQGNSAPDKSGLPSDRFSAERTGGSVSTLTIQRTQQEDSAVYLCASSRLAGEAYEQYFGPGTRLTVT.

This clonotype appeared a few times. The gene calls are TRBV11-2 and TRBJ2-5, with no clear D. This CDR3 is built from 14 residues. Germline loops: CDR1 SGHAT, CDR2 FQNNGV. V lost 1 base and J 5 bases, leaving 11 bases between the germline ends. DNA of the CDR3: TGTGCCAGCAGCTTAGGCAGGCTGGGGGAGACCCAGTACTTC. Translating it yields CASSLGRLGETQYF.